The 7 T cell receptor beta chains below come from one sample, sequenced in a study of identical twins. Each CDR3 protein gets one entry after TCRdb re-called the 5' RACE reads with MiXCR. Here the sample spans 300,000 to 400,000 distinct CDR3 sequences, 9% to 15% being singletons. These data were likewise used in another study, on yellow fever vaccine responses in identical twins.

Material for sequencing was CD8+ T cells sorted from blood. Receptor source: a woman younger than 30 in good health.

Ten or more counts support this clonotype. The rearrangement uses TRBV5-1 and TRBJ2-7; 12 nucleotides match TRBD2. With V trimmed by 3 bases and J by 2 bases, 3 bases remained unmatched. The CDR3 extends over 15 amino acids. Germline CDR1 and CDR2: SGHRS and YFSETQ. The CDR3 region has the DNA TGCGCCAGCAGCTCGAGGACTAGCGGGACCTACGAGCAGTACTTC. This translates into CASSSRTSGTYEQYF.

This rearrangement joins TRBV20-1 to TRBJ2-1; D is perhaps TRBD1 or TRBD2 (6 bases each). The length of the CDR3 is 17 residues. The V end lost 1 base, the J end lost 2 bases, and 18 bases lay between the germline ends. Per the germline V gene, CDR1 is DFQATT and CDR2 is SNEGSKA (reference sequence). The CDR3 loop is CSARAPVEGGAYNEQFF. In DNA, the CDR3 is TGCAGTGCTAGAGCCCCAGTGGAGGGGGGCGCCTACAATGAGCAGTTCTTC.

This clonotype was observed many times. The chain uses TRBV12-3 or TRBV12-4 and TRBJ2-5; TRBD1 is a possible D gene (6 bases). V was trimmed by 3 bases and J by 2 bases, leaving 13 bases between them. This CDR3 has 15 amino acids. The CDR3 loop is CASSLTGTNQETQYF. The DNA for the CDR3 is TGTGCCAGCAGTTTGACCGGGACAAATCAAGAGACCCAGTACTTC.

This clonotype was seen a handful of times. V gene TRBV12-3 or TRBV12-4 combines with J gene TRBJ2-7, with 11 bases lining up with TRBD2. The CDR3 totals 14 residues. With 3 bases clipped from V and 5 bases from J, the junction kept 3 bases outside the gene matches. Here the CDR3 DNA reads TGTGCCAGCAGTTTGACTAGCGGGGCCAACGAGCAGTACTTC. Its protein is CASSLTSGANEQYF.

The sample holds a few counts of this clonotype. J is TRBJ2-7 and V is TRBV19; D remains unclear. Trimming left V 1 base short and J 2 bases short, with 6 bases between. Germline assignment: CDR1 LNHDA and CDR2 SQIVND (reference sequence). The CDR3 sequence is 13 residues long. CDR3 in amino acids: CASSIGGTYEQYF. CDR3 DNA: TGTGCCAGTAGTATAGGAGGAACCTACGAGCAGTACTTC.

The rearrangement uses TRBV7-9 and TRBJ2-5; TRBD2 matches at 15 bases. From germline, CDR1 is SEHNR and CDR2 FQNEAQ (reference sequence). CDR3 length: 17 residues. J was trimmed by 4 bases and V by 5 bases; bases with no gene match: 8. DNA for the CDR3: TGTGCCAGCAGCCCCGGACTAGCGGGGGGGCGTGGAGAGACCCAGTACTTC. As protein: CASSPGLAGGRGETQYF.

This clonotype was seen at least ten times. This chain joins TRBV20-1 and TRBJ2-3; D may correspond to TRBD1 or TRBD2 (5 bases each). Trimming removed 2 bases at V and 1 base at J, with 28 bases between. Germline V gives CDR1 DFQATT, CDR2 SNEGSKA (reference sequence). This CDR3 has 20 residues. For the CDR3, the DNA is TGCAGTGCTAGATTCTTGGCCGGGACGCACCTTACTCGACGCACAGATACGCAGTATTTT. Translating gives CSARFLAGTHLTRRTDTQYF.